This T cell receptor (beta chain) was found in a study of blood T cells in healthy people across ages. Study-wide findings and caveats: When set beside aged donors, long-lived donors presented more naive CD4+ cells and higher diversity. Diversity figures derived from one million T cells were judged to underestimate the true value.

Worth noting for this clonotype: Its antigen is not identified.

Total RNA extracted from each sample amounted to at least 5 micrograms. A J-beta primer mix and a sample-barcoded 5' primer were used in a second PCR of about 6 to 12 cycles. TCRdb called the 5' RACE reads again in MiXCR, with one record for every CDR3 protein. The sample lists some 700,000 distinct CDR3 sequences; approximately 39% were seen once. The V gene's germline CDR1 is SNHLY and CDR2 FYNNEI. The V and J ends lost 1 base and 4 bases respectively, with 14 bases between them. The CDR3 length is 16 residues. V and J are TRBV2 and TRBJ2-1; D assignment may be TRBD1 or TRBD2 (7 bases each). Material for sequencing was blood. This clonotype was sampled from a woman aged 55-70 years in good health. The CDR3 sequence: CASSEVQGGLYNEQFF. The CDR3 DNA is TGTGCCAGCAGTGAAGTTCAGGGGGGGCTATACAATGAGCAGTTCTTC. The variable domain in full, completed from reference TRBV2 and TRBJ2-1, reads EPEVTQTPSHQVTQMGQEVILRCVPISNHLYFYWYRQILGQKVEFLVSFYNNEISEKSEIFDDQFSVERPDGSNFTLKIRSTKLEDSAMYFCASSEVQGGLYNEQFFGPGTRLTVL.